Following are 20 T cell receptor beta chains from one sample sequenced in a study of blood T cell repertoires in COVID-19. This table comes from immunoSEQ multiplex PCR, and its TCRdb copy is limited to in-frame clones, with some not included. The sample includes a few hundred thousand clones, 87% of them seen just once. Sequenced material: peripheral blood. The receptors here all came from a young man with active or convalescent COVID-19.

J is TRBJ1-4 and V is TRBV7-9; 10 positions match TRBD1. This CDR3 spans 14 amino acids. V lost 1 base, J lost 7 bases, and 0 bases stayed unmatched. CDR1 and CDR2 (germline): SEHNR, FQNEAQ (reference sequence). CDR3 DNA sequence: TGTGCCAGCAGCTTAGGACAGGGGGCTGAAAAACTGTTTTTT. Translated, it gives CASSLGQGAEKLFF.

The chain recombines TRBV7-2 with TRBJ1-1; 7 bases align to TRBD1. Looked up from germline, CDR1 is SGHTA and CDR2 is FQGNSA. J was trimmed by 4 bases and V by 5 bases; bases with no gene match: 7. There are 14 residues in the CDR3. The DNA of the CDR3 is TGTGCCAGCAGCCAGACAGGGTGGAGCACTGAAGCTTTCTTT. This sequence encodes CASSQTGWSTEAFF. Looking up the rest from reference TRBV7-2 and TRBJ1-1 gives the full variable domain: GAGVSQSPSNKVTEKGKDVELRCDPISGHTALYWYRQSLGQGLEFLIYFQGNSAPDKSGLPSDRFSAERTGGSVSTLTIQRTQQEDSAVYLCASSQTGWSTEAFFGQGTRLTVV.

The chain carries TRBV14 and TRBJ2-7; 8 bases map to TRBD1. Per germline, CDR1 SGHDN and CDR2 FVKESK. J lost 7 bases, V lost 2 bases, and 7 bases had no gene match. The CDR3 consists of 14 residues. The CDR3 DNA is TGTGCCAGCAGCCAACGGGACAGGAGGGGAGAGCAGTACTTC. Translated: CASSQRDRRGEQYF.

The chain joins TRBV5-1 to TRBJ2-7; tentative D call: TRBD2 (5 bases). V was clipped by 2 bases and J by 2 bases, with 11 bases between them. Germline assignment: CDR1 SGHRS and CDR2 YFSETQ. The CDR3 is 14 residues long. CDR3 region: CASSLSGLTYEQYF. CDR3 in DNA: TGCGCCAGCAGCTTAAGCGGTCTCACCTACGAGCAGTACTTC.

The V call is TRBV9, the J call TRBJ1-2; D gene uncertain. The germline CDR1 and CDR2 sequences are SGDLS and YYNGEE. This CDR3 has 11 residues. V was shortened by 4 bases and J by 8 bases, with 9 bases between the two germline ends. In nucleotides, the CDR3 is TGTGCCAGCAGCTACCGGGGAGGCTACACCTTC. This gives the protein CASSYRGGYTF.

The chain couples TRBV29-1 to TRBJ1-5; the match to TRBD1 covers 8 bases. Unmatched junction bases numbered 7, after V lost 4 bases and J lost 8 bases. Germline V gives CDR1 SQVTM, CDR2 ANQGSEA. This CDR3 is 13 amino acids long. The DNA for the CDR3 is TGCAGCGTTGCGGACAGGGAGACGGAGCCCCAGCATTTT. Encoded protein: CSVADRETEPQHF.

The chain uses TRBV6-6 and TRBJ1-4; D is perhaps TRBD1 (5 bases). Germline loops: CDR1 MNHNY, CDR2 SVGAGI (reference sequence). The CDR3 spans 15 residues. Trimming removed 5 bases from V and 5 bases from J, with 15 bases in between. In DNA, the CDR3 is TGTGCCAGCAGTACACGGGGGGTGGGGAATGAAAAACTGTTTTTT. This encodes CASSTRGVGNEKLFF.

The chain recombines TRBV13 with TRBJ2-1, with a possible D match to TRBD1 (6 bases). In germline, CDR1 is PRHDT, CDR2 FYEKMQ (reference sequence). The CDR3 contains 15 residues. V was shortened by 0 bases and J by 4 bases, with 10 bases between the two germline ends. CDR3: CASSLGGALYNEQFF. The CDR3 DNA sequence: TGTGCCAGCAGCTTAGGGGGGGCCCTTTACAATGAGCAGTTCTTC.

The chain joins TRBV19 to TRBJ2-7, with D maybe TRBD1 (6 bases). Germline values: CDR1 LNHDA, CDR2 SQIVND (reference sequence). Trimming stripped 3 bases from V and 5 bases from J, with 14 bases between. The CDR3 length is 14 residues. The chain's CDR3 is CASSIQGFGNEQYF. DNA for the CDR3: TGTGCCAGTAGTATTCAGGGGTTCGGGAACGAGCAGTACTTC.

The chain couples TRBV10-3 to TRBJ2-1, with D hard to call. Germline values: CDR1 ENHRY, CDR2 SYGVKD. V lost 4 bases to trimming and J lost 9 bases, with 19 bases between them. The CDR3 is 15 residues long. CDR3 nucleotides: TGTGCCATCAGTGTTAATGGAAAGTTGTCGGGTGAGCAGTTCTTC. Translated, it gives CAISVNGKLSGEQFF.

The rearrangement links TRBV19 to TRBJ1-1, with D possibly being TRBD1 (5 bases). The CDR3 spans 13 residues. The V end was cut by 7 bases, the J end by 0 bases, with 9 bases between. CDR1 is LNHDA, CDR2 SQIVND, per germline (reference sequence). CDR3 sequence reads: CASKAGLNTEAFF. In DNA, the CDR3 is TGTGCCAGTAAGGCGGGACTGAACACTGAAGCTTTCTTT.

The chain employs TRBV21-1 and TRBJ2-1; the table names TRBD2, a call not compared with the DNA. TRBV21-1 is tagged as a pseudogene. This CDR3 is built from 17 residues. The CDR3 coding sequence is TGTGCCAGCAGCAAACTTGGCGGGACTAGCGGAGACAATGAGCAGTTCTTC. It yields the protein CASSKLGGTSGDNEQFF.

The V and J genes are TRBV5-6 and TRBJ2-1, with D possibly matching TRBD2 (7 bases). Trimming removed 4 bases at V and 5 bases at J, with 10 bases between. Germline values: CDR1 SGHDT, CDR2 YYEEEE. CDR3 length: 13 residues. In DNA form, the CDR3 reads TGTGCCAGCAGCGCGGGGGCGCACAATGAGCAGTTCTTC. This gives the protein CASSAGAHNEQFF.

The gene calls are TRBV7-8 and TRBJ1-1, with 8 bases matching TRBD1. The CDR3 has 17 residues. J was trimmed by 1 base and V by 5 bases; bases with no gene match: 12. The germline gives CDR1 SGHVS, CDR2 FQNEAQ. CDR3 in DNA: TGTGCCAGCAGCCCGCGTGGGCACAGGGGGGGGAACACTGAAGCTTTCTTT. This codes for CASSPRGHRGGNTEAFF.

V gene TRBV19 combines with J gene TRBJ2-7, with a tentative D call TRBD2 (7 bases). CDR3 length: 14 amino acids. Trimming took off 9 bases at V and 7 bases at J, with 22 bases between the two ends. Germline V CDR1 and CDR2: LNHDA, SQIVND (reference sequence). CDR3 DNA sequence: TGTGCCAGAGGGAGGGGGGGAGGTGCGAGAGAGCAGTACTTC. It yields the protein CARGRGGGAREQYF.

This CDR3 is CASSHPTGVTEAFF. The CDR3, as DNA: TGCGCCAGCAGCCACCCGACAGGGGTCACTGAAGCTTTCTTT. The rearrangement links TRBV4-1 to TRBJ1-1, with TRBD1 identical over 8 bases. This CDR3 spans 14 amino acids. After removal of 3 bases from V and 4 bases from J, the junction contained 4 bases not matched to a gene. The germline gives CDR1 MGHRA, CDR2 YSYEKL.

The J gene is TRBJ1-6, the V gene TRBV7-9; no clear D. The CDR3 has 15 amino acids. V lost 5 bases and J 0 bases, leaving 8 bases between the germline ends. The germline V gene has CDR1 SEHNR and CDR2 FQNEAQ (reference sequence). The CDR3 reads CASSTRLSYNSPLHF. The CDR3 coding sequence is TGTGCCAGCAGCACTAGACTCTCCTATAATTCACCCCTCCACTTT.

The rearrangement links TRBV6-5 to TRBJ2-2, with 10 bases aligning to TRBD2. This CDR3 is built from 13 residues. The V segment lost 7 bases and the J segment 6 bases; nucleotides outside the gene matches: 2. Germline V gene sequence: CDR1 MNHEY, CDR2 SVGAGI. In DNA, the CDR3 is TGTGCCAGCACGGGACTAGCGTCCGGGGAGCTGTTTTTT. The encoded protein is CASTGLASGELFF.

The V gene is TRBV5-6, the J gene TRBJ2-3; 8 bases agree with TRBD1. CDR3 size: 16 residues. Germline V lookup: CDR1 SGHDT, CDR2 YYEEEE. V shed 3 bases and J 0 bases; nucleotides not matched to a gene: 6. CDR3 in DNA: TGTGCCAGCAGCTGGGTGGACAGGGATAGCACAGATACGCAGTATTTT. Amino acids: CASSWVDRDSTDTQYF.

The chain couples TRBV11-2 to TRBJ2-7; D is perhaps TRBD2 (7 bases). CDR3 length: 16 residues. CDR1 and CDR2 from the germline V gene are SGHAT and FQNNGV. Trimming stripped 6 bases from V and 2 bases from J, with 20 bases between. CDR3 bases: TGTGCCAGCAGTATAGGGGGGGGACATCCAGCCTACGAGCAGTACTTC. Encoded protein: CASSIGGGHPAYEQYF.